This T cell receptor (beta chain) was documented in a study of siplizumab effects on memory and regulatory T cells. This CDR3 is built from 14 residues. Deletions cut 1 base from V and 1 base from J, with 7 bases between. Germline assignment: CDR1 SEHNR and CDR2 FQNEAQ (reference sequence). Here immunoSEQ multiplex PCR was the method, and the copy in TCRdb shows in-frame clones only, minus some. There are 95,000 to 130,000 clones in the sample; about 94% occur only once, and around 1.7% lies in the top ten. The chain combines TRBV7-9 with TRBJ2-5; D gene uncertain. Sequencing input: non-Treg CD4+ T cells sorted from blood. This clonotype was sampled from a human donor in good health. The CDR3 region has the DNA TGTGCCAGCAGCTTAGAGTCAGTCCAAGAGACCCAGTACTTC. Translated: CASSLESVQETQYF.